This is a list of T cell receptor beta chains from one sample in a study of T cell repertoires in cytomegalovirus infection. TCRdb processed the reads anew with MiXCR; each CDR3 protein has one entry. The sample lists 130,000 or so distinct CDR3 sequences, under 8% occurring once. Material for sequencing was PBMCs. Receptor source: a human donor in good health (CMV status not recorded). Some clones in this sample may be carry-over from other donors' samples. Both conserved end residues are part of each CDR3. The order of the fields is V gene, J gene, clone size, D gene, CDR3 DNA, CDR3 protein. D genes are given only for firm matches. A clone size is listed for some rows: how often the clone was seen (once, few, many), or a class if it is expanded.

V: TRBV9; J: TRBJ1-2; size: .; D: .; DNA: TGTGCCAGCAGCGTATCTGGCTTTGGGATAAGTGGCTACACCTTC; CDR3: CASSVSGFGISGYTF
V: TRBV12-3/TRBV12-4; J: TRBJ2-1; size: many; D: TRBD1; DNA: TGTGCCAGCAGTTCCGGGACAGTTTTCAATGAGCAGTTCTTC; CDR3: CASSSGTVFNEQFF
V: TRBV5-4; J: TRBJ2-5; size: few; D: .; DNA: TGTGCCAGCAGCCCACAGGGGGGCGGGGGACCCCGCCAAGAGACCCAGTACTTC; CDR3: CASSPQGGGGPRQETQYF
V: TRBV19; J: TRBJ2-7; size: few; D: .; DNA: TGTGCCAGTAGTCCCCCGGGACACCTCTACGAGCAGTACTTC; CDR3: CASSPPGHLYEQYF
V: TRBV28; J: TRBJ1-4; size: many; D: .; DNA: TGTGCCAGCAGTTTAGTTCCCGGGGGAGGTCCTAATGAAAAACTGTTTTTT; CDR3: CASSLVPGGGPNEKLFF
V: TRBV29-1; J: TRBJ2-3; size: many; D: .; DNA: TGCAGCGTTGCATGGGGGGGCGGGGGAAGCACAGATACGCAGTATTTT; CDR3: CSVAWGGGGSTDTQYF
V: TRBV29-1; J: TRBJ1-5; size: .; D: .; DNA: TGCAGCGTCAAGGACGGCAATCAGCCCCAGCATTTT; CDR3: CSVKDGNQPQHF
V: TRBV19; J: TRBJ2-7; size: many; D: .; DNA: TGTGCCAGTAGTATAGGCCCTGGATCCTACGAGCAGTACTTC; CDR3: CASSIGPGSYEQYF
V: TRBV7-2; J: TRBJ2-3; size: many; D: .; DNA: TGTGCCAGCAGCTTCAATAGTGGGGGCACAGATACGCAGTATTTT; CDR3: CASSFNSGGTDTQYF
V: TRBV7-2; J: TRBJ1-1; size: many; D: .; DNA: TGTGCCAGCAGCTTTGGTAGGGATGGTGAAGCTTTCTTT; CDR3: CASSFGRDGEAFF
V: TRBV7-9; J: TRBJ2-6; size: many; D: TRBD2; DNA: TGTGCCAGCACAGAAGGCGGGGGGCCTGGGGCCAACGTCCTGACTTTC; CDR3: CASTEGGGPGANVLTF
V: TRBV7-2; J: TRBJ2-7; size: many; D: .; DNA: TGTGCCAGCAGCTTACACCAGGACCGACCCTACGAGCAGTACTTC; CDR3: CASSLHQDRPYEQYF
V: TRBV28; J: TRBJ1-1; size: .; D: TRBD1; DNA: TGTGCCAGCAGTTGGAGAACCGGGACAGGGGTGCGGTACACTGAAGCTTTCTTT; CDR3: CASSWRTGTGVRYTEAFF
V: TRBV15; J: TRBJ1-5; size: .; D: .; DNA: TGTGCCACCAGGACGGGAGCTTATAGCAATCAGCCCCAGCATTTT; CDR3: CATRTGAYSNQPQHF
V: TRBV7-9; J: TRBJ2-7; size: many; D: .; DNA: TGTGCCAGCAGCTTATTGGAGGGTACCCGCGAGCAGTACTTC; CDR3: CASSLLEGTREQYF
V: TRBV7-2; J: TRBJ2-5; size: many; D: TRBD2; DNA: TGTGCCAGCAGCTGGGGGGGAGGTCAAGAGACCCAGTACTTC; CDR3: CASSWGGGQETQYF
V: TRBV28; J: TRBJ1-2; size: .; D: TRBD1; DNA: TGTGCCAGCAGTATCCAGGGACAGGGAGGCTATGGCTACACCTTC; CDR3: CASSIQGQGGYGYTF
V: TRBV12-3/TRBV12-4; J: TRBJ1-5; size: many; D: .; DNA: TGTGCCAGCACCTTGAACGGCGGGGGCAATCAGCCCCAGCATTTT; CDR3: CASTLNGGGNQPQHF
V: TRBV30; J: TRBJ2-1; size: many; D: .; DNA: TGTGCCTGGAGTGTAAGGCAGGACCTTTACAATGAGCAGTTCTTC; CDR3: CAWSVRQDLYNEQFF
V: TRBV12-3/TRBV12-4; J: TRBJ2-5; size: .; D: TRBD2; DNA: TGTGCCAGCAGCCAGCGGGGGGCCGCGGAGACCCAGTACTTC; CDR3: CASSQRGAAETQYF
V: TRBV28; J: TRBJ1-2; size: many; D: TRBD1; DNA: TGTGCCAGCAGTTCTGTGGGGTGGGACAGGGCCTTCGGCTACACCTTC; CDR3: CASSSVGWDRAFGYTF
V: TRBV27; J: TRBJ1-1; size: many; D: TRBD1; DNA: TGTGCCAGCCGACCCTCTGACAGGGTATTCGAAGCTTTCTTT; CDR3: CASRPSDRVFEAFF
V: TRBV7-2; J: TRBJ2-7; size: many; D: .; DNA: TGTGCCAGCAGCTTAATAGGGTTCGGCGAGCAGTACTTC; CDR3: CASSLIGFGEQYF
V: TRBV7-2; J: TRBJ1-2; size: many; D: TRBD1; DNA: TGTGCCAGCAGCTTACACCGGGACAGGGGGGAGGGCTACACCTTC; CDR3: CASSLHRDRGEGYTF
V: TRBV20-1; J: TRBJ1-4; size: .; D: .; DNA: TGCAGTGCTAGAGCCTCAGGTGGAGGAAAACTGTTTTTT; CDR3: CSARASGGGKLFF
V: TRBV29-1; J: TRBJ2-1; size: many; D: .; DNA: TGCAGCGCCGTCGCAGGGAACTCCTACAATGAGCAGTTCTTC; CDR3: CSAVAGNSYNEQFF
V: TRBV11-3; J: TRBJ1-1; size: few; D: .; DNA: TGTGCCAGCAGCTTAGCCCCTTGCCACAGGCCGAACACTGAAGCTTTCTTT; CDR3: CASSLAPCHRPNTEAFF
V: TRBV7-3; J: TRBJ1-1; size: many; D: .; DNA: TGTGCCAGCAGCTTAACAGGGGAGGGGTCTGAAGCTTTCTTT; CDR3: CASSLTGEGSEAFF
V: TRBV5-5; J: TRBJ2-1; size: few; D: TRBD1; DNA: TGTGCCAGCAGCTGGACAGGAACCTACAATGAGCAGTTCTTC; CDR3: CASSWTGTYNEQFF
V: TRBV4-1; J: TRBJ2-3; size: few; D: .; DNA: TGCGCCAGCAGCCAAGTCCCAGGTGGGGCCACAGATACGCAGTATTTT; CDR3: CASSQVPGGATDTQYF
V: TRBV12-3/TRBV12-4; J: TRBJ1-1; size: .; D: .; DNA: TGTGCCAGCAGTTTAGGGGTGGGTTCTCCGAACACTGAAGCTTTCTTT; CDR3: CASSLGVGSPNTEAFF
V: TRBV5-1; J: TRBJ2-5; size: .; D: TRBD1; DNA: TGCGCCAGCTCCCCCCCCGCCCGGGACAGGGCGGCCACCCAGTACTTC; CDR3: CASSPPARDRAATQYF
V: TRBV18; J: TRBJ2-4; size: .; D: .; DNA: TGTGCCAGCTCACCACCTGGACAGAGCATTCAGTACTTC; CDR3: CASSPPGQSIQYF
V: TRBV4-2; J: TRBJ2-7; size: many; D: .; DNA: TGTGCCAGCAGCCAACTTAAGGGCTCCTACGAGCAGTACTTC; CDR3: CASSQLKGSYEQYF
V: TRBV20-1; J: TRBJ2-2; size: few; D: .; DNA: TGCAGTGCTAGAGACAGGGTGTACACCGGGGAGCTGTTTTTT; CDR3: CSARDRVYTGELFF
V: TRBV11-2; J: TRBJ2-7; size: many; D: TRBD2; DNA: TGTGCCAGCAGCTTAGGTCTAGCGGTAAGCTACGAGCAGTACTTC; CDR3: CASSLGLAVSYEQYF
V: TRBV7-8; J: TRBJ1-4; size: many; D: .; DNA: TGTGCCAGCAGCTTAGCCCGGACAGAAAGAAATGAAAAACTGTTTTTT; CDR3: CASSLARTERNEKLFF
V: TRBV4-1; J: TRBJ2-2; size: many; D: .; DNA: TGCGCCAGCAGATTCCCAGACAGGAACACCGGGGAGCTGTTTTTT; CDR3: CASRFPDRNTGELFF
V: TRBV15; J: TRBJ1-1; size: many; D: TRBD1; DNA: TGTGCCACCAGCAGAGAGAGGGGCGACAGGGGGCGCCGGGACACTGAAGCTTTCTTT; CDR3: CATSRERGDRGRRDTEAFF
V: TRBV6-2/TRBV6-3; J: TRBJ2-1; size: many; D: TRBD2; DNA: TGTGCCAGCATCGAGACTAGCGGGGGTTTCTACAATGAGCAGTTCTTC; CDR3: CASIETSGGFYNEQFF
V: TRBV10-3; J: TRBJ1-4; size: many; D: .; DNA: TGTGCCATCAGTGATCACCAAGCCGGGGAAAAACTGTTTTTT; CDR3: CAISDHQAGEKLFF
V: TRBV7-9; J: TRBJ1-5; size: many; D: TRBD1; DNA: TGTGCCAGCAGCTTGGGGACAGGCAATCAGCCCCAGCATTTT; CDR3: CASSLGTGNQPQHF
V: TRBV20-1; J: TRBJ2-1; size: .; D: .; DNA: TGCAGTGCTAGAGATTTCCAGGGCCACAATGAGCAGTTCTTC; CDR3: CSARDFQGHNEQFF
V: TRBV7-2; J: TRBJ2-2; size: many; D: TRBD2; DNA: TGTGCCAGCAGCCCAGGAGGCGGGGGGGCTCTCACCGGGGAGCTGTTTTTT; CDR3: CASSPGGGGALTGELFF
V: TRBV20-1; J: TRBJ2-1; size: many; D: .; DNA: TGCAGTGCTAGAGCGGGGGCTTCCTACAATGAGCAGTTCTTC; CDR3: CSARAGASYNEQFF
V: TRBV6-1; J: TRBJ2-3; size: few; D: .; DNA: TGTGCCAGCAGTGAAAGTCTACGGGATACGCAGTATTTT; CDR3: CASSESLRDTQYF
V: TRBV24-1; J: TRBJ2-1; size: few; D: .; DNA: TGTGCCACCAGTGACCAAGACTCCGTCCATGAGCAGTTCTTC; CDR3: CATSDQDSVHEQFF
V: TRBV7-6; J: TRBJ1-3; size: many; D: .; DNA: TGTGCCAGCAGCCCTGACAACGGAAACACCATATATTTT; CDR3: CASSPDNGNTIYF
V: TRBV7-8; J: TRBJ2-7; size: many; D: .; DNA: TGTGCCAGCAGCTTAGGACCCCGCAAGGGGGGGCGGAACGAGCAGTACTTC; CDR3: CASSLGPRKGGRNEQYF
V: TRBV28; J: TRBJ2-7; size: many; D: .; DNA: TGTGCCAGCAGTGAGGACACCGAGCAGTACTTC; CDR3: CASSEDTEQYF
V: TRBV18; J: TRBJ2-1; size: .; D: .; DNA: TGTGCCAGCTCACCCTACAGGGGACTGGAAGAGCAGTTCTTC; CDR3: CASSPYRGLEEQFF
V: TRBV7-2; J: TRBJ1-1; size: many; D: .; DNA: TGTGCCAGCAGCTCCAACTTAGGCACTGAAGCTTTCTTT; CDR3: CASSSNLGTEAFF
V: TRBV10-3; J: TRBJ1-2; size: many; D: .; DNA: TGTGCCATCAGAGGGGATAACTATGGCTACACCTTC; CDR3: CAIRGDNYGYTF
V: TRBV7-8; J: TRBJ2-3; size: many; D: .; DNA: TGTGCCAGTGCTGAGTGGACTGTAACAGATACGCAGTATTTT; CDR3: CASAEWTVTDTQYF
V: TRBV5-5; J: TRBJ2-3; size: many; D: TRBD2; DNA: TGTGCCAGCAGCTTACGACCACGACTAGCGGGGGGGGAGGATACGCAGTATTTT; CDR3: CASSLRPRLAGGEDTQYF
V: TRBV28; J: TRBJ2-7; size: .; D: TRBD1; DNA: TGTGCCAGCAGCCCCGGACAGGCCCCCTACGAGCAGTACTTC; CDR3: CASSPGQAPYEQYF
V: TRBV6-5; J: TRBJ1-1; size: many; D: .; DNA: TGTGCCAGCAGTTACTCGATACAGGGTGGCACTGAAGCTTTCTTT; CDR3: CASSYSIQGGTEAFF
V: TRBV6-2/TRBV6-3; J: TRBJ2-2; size: few; D: .; DNA: TGTGCCAGCAGCCGGGCCCACAGGGCCGGGGAGCTGTTTTTT; CDR3: CASSRAHRAGELFF
V: TRBV6-1; J: TRBJ1-1; size: many; D: .; DNA: TGTGCCAGCAGTGAAAGTCCTGCGAACACTGAAGCTTTCTTT; CDR3: CASSESPANTEAFF